The 15 T cell receptor beta chains below all came from one sample that was sequenced in a study of blood T cell repertoires in COVID-19. Produced via immunoSEQ multiplex PCR; TCRdb's table is partial and in-frame only. This table holds some 520,000 clones, about 88% found once. The sequenced material came from peripheral blood. Receptor source: a man younger than 30 with COVID-19, enrolled during active disease.

This chain links TRBV6-1 with TRBJ2-4; D ambiguous. This CDR3 region has 17 residues. Between the trimmed V and J ends, which lost 4 bases and 0 bases, there was a span of 16 bases. Germline V CDR1 and CDR2: MNHNS, SASEGT. CDR3 residues: CASSGATALGAKNIQYF. The CDR3 DNA reads TGTGCCAGCAGTGGCGCGACGGCCCTAGGAGCCAAAAACATTCAGTACTTC.

This clone was observed a single time. The V gene is TRBV19, the J gene TRBJ2-7, with TRBD1 matching 9 bases. V was pared by 6 bases and J by 0 bases, with 3 bases of the junction left unmatched. The V gene's germline CDR1 is LNHDA and CDR2 SQIVND (reference sequence). The CDR3 runs 14 residues. CDR3 in DNA: TGTGCCAGTAGCCGACAGGGGGGCTCCTACGAGCAGTACTTC. Amino acids: CASSRQGGSYEQYF.

This sequence joins TRBV5-1 and TRBJ2-2, with 9 bases lining up with TRBD2. The CDR3 sequence is 16 residues long. Germline V gives CDR1 SGHRS, CDR2 YFSETQ. V was clipped by 1 base and J by 8 bases; unmatched bases: 9. In DNA form, the CDR3 reads TGCGCCAGCAGCTTGATGGAGGCTAGCGGGATGGGGGAGCTGTTTTTT. Its protein is CASSLMEASGMGELFF.

The rearrangement joins TRBV4-2 to TRBJ2-3; D may be TRBD2 (5 bases). The germline CDR1 and CDR2 sequences are LGHNA and YNFKEQ. V lost 1 base and J 2 bases, leaving 10 bases between the germline ends. This CDR3 contains 15 residues. The CDR3 region has the DNA TGTGCCAGCAGCCAAGGCGAGCGGTTCACAGATACGCAGTATTTT. It is translated as CASSQGERFTDTQYF.

This clone was seen a few times. CDR3 loop: CASKQDPSTGELFF. In DNA, the CDR3 is TGCGCCAGCAAACAGGACCCGAGCACCGGGGAGCTGTTTTTT. The chain employs TRBV10-1 and TRBJ2-2; possible D gene TRBD1, 5 bases. Germline V lookup: CDR1 WNHNN, CDR2 SYGVQD (reference sequence). This CDR3 region has 14 residues. The V gene lost 7 bases and the J gene lost 4 bases, with 13 bases spanning the gap.

The chain joins TRBV5-4 to TRBJ2-1; D perhaps matches TRBD1 (7 bases). Trimming took 4 bases from V and 0 from J, leaving 11 bases between them. The CDR3 is made up of 15 amino acids. Germline loops: CDR1 SGHNT, CDR2 YYREEE (reference sequence). The CDR3 DNA reads as TGTGCCAGCAGCGGAGGGGGCAGCTCCTACAATGAGCAGTTCTTC. It codes for CASSGGGSSYNEQFF.

The chain is built from TRBV4-1 and TRBJ1-4; no clear D. The V gene's germline CDR1 is MGHRA and CDR2 YSYEKL. V dropped 1 base and J dropped 0 bases, with 9 bases sitting between them. The CDR3 contains 16 residues. For the CDR3, the DNA is TGCGCCAGCAGCCAAGTTGGGCCCTCAACTAATGAAAAACTGTTTTTT. Its translation: CASSQVGPSTNEKLFF.

V gene TRBV2 combines with J gene TRBJ2-1; the D is unclear. Trimming removed 6 bases at V and 6 bases at J, with 6 bases between. Germline CDR1 SNHLY, CDR2 FYNNEI. The CDR3 is made up of 11 amino acids. The CDR3 bases are TGTGCCAGCAGGGCTGTCAATGAGCAGTTCTTC. Encoded protein: CASRAVNEQFF. The variable domain in full, completed from reference TRBV2 and TRBJ2-1, reads EPEVTQTPSHQVTQMGQEVILRCVPISNHLYFYWYRQILGQKVEFLVSFYNNEISEKSEIFDDQFSVERPDGSNFTLKIRSTKLEDSAMYFCASRAVNEQFFGPGTRLTVL.

J is TRBJ2-1 and V is TRBV15; no firm D call. In germline, CDR1 is LNHNV, CDR2 YYDKDF (reference sequence). V lost 6 bases and J lost 0, with 12 bases in between. CDR3 length: 15 residues. The CDR3, as DNA: TGTGCCACCAGGAATACCTTGAGCTCCTACAATGAGCAGTTCTTC. The encoded protein is CATRNTLSSYNEQFF. The variable domain in full, with the rest retrieved from reference TRBV15 and TRBJ2-1, is DAMVIQNPRYQVTQFGKPVTLSCSQTLNHNVMYWYQQKSSQAPKLLFHYYDKDFNNEADTPDNFQSRRPNTSFCFLDIRSPGLGDTAMYLCATRNTLSSYNEQFFGPGTRLTVL.

The gene calls are TRBV19 and TRBJ1-2; the D is unclear. The V end was cut by 6 bases, the J end by 4 bases, with 15 bases between. The CDR3 consists of 14 residues. CDR1 is LNHDA and CDR2 is SQIVND in the germline V gene (reference sequence). The CDR3 region is CASRSGSSGYGYTF. CDR3 in DNA: TGTGCCAGTAGGTCAGGATCCTCTGGCTATGGCTACACCTTC.

Here the CDR3 reads CASSRTPGDQLNTEAFF. The CDR3 nucleotides are TGTGCCAGCAGCCGAACCCCAGGGGACCAACTAAACACTGAAGCTTTCTTT. This chain joins TRBV2 and TRBJ1-1, with D possibly being TRBD1 (6 bases). The germline V and J ends were trimmed by 6 bases and 2 bases, with 22 bases remaining between them. Looked up from germline, CDR1 is SNHLY and CDR2 is FYNNEI. CDR3 length: 17 amino acids. Full variable domain (rest looked up from reference TRBV2 and TRBJ1-1): EPEVTQTPSHQVTQMGQEVILRCVPISNHLYFYWYRQILGQKVEFLVSFYNNEISEKSEIFDDQFSVERPDGSNFTLKIRSTKLEDSAMYFCASSRTPGDQLNTEAFFGQGTRLTVV.

V and J are TRBV9 and TRBJ1-1; D is uncertain. With 2 bases removed from V and 6 bases from J, the gap between germline ends came to 8 bases. The germline CDR1 and CDR2 sequences are SGDLS and YYNGEE. The CDR3 consists of 12 residues. CDR3 amino acids: CASSVGGAEAFF. As DNA, the CDR3 is TGTGCCAGCAGCGTGGGAGGTGCTGAAGCTTTCTTT.

The V and J genes are TRBV5-1 and TRBJ2-5; no clear D. Deletions cut 0 bases from V and 2 bases from J, with 11 bases between. Germline CDR1 reads SGHRS; CDR2 reads YFSETQ. This CDR3 has 15 residues. CDR3 region: CASSLESQRQETQYF. Written as DNA, the CDR3 is TGCGCCAGCAGCTTGGAGAGTCAGAGGCAAGAGACCCAGTACTTC.

As concerns this clone: This same CDR3 is encoded by further DNA sequences in the sample. CDR3 DNA: TGTGCCAGCAGCTCCCGCGGCTACGAGCAGTACTTC. This translates into CASSSRGYEQYF. V and J are TRBV13 and TRBJ2-7; D not certain. The ends were cut back, 4 bases at V and 3 bases at J, with 7 bases in the middle. The CDR3 spans 12 residues. Germline lookup yields CDR1 PRHDT and CDR2 FYEKMQ (reference sequence).

This chain connects TRBV30 to TRBJ1-1; a possible D gene is TRBD1 (5 bases). CDR3 length equals 11 residues. Germline V CDR1 and CDR2: GTSNPN, SVGIG (reference sequence). V shed 1 base and J shed 6 bases, with 6 bases lying between them. The CDR3, as DNA: TGTGCCTGGAGTGGGGGGGCTGAAGCTTTCTTT. This translates into CAWSGGAEAFF.